This T cell receptor (beta chain) was profiled in a study of blood T cell repertoires in COVID-19. The germline gives CDR1 SGHTA, CDR2 FQGTGA. V shed 0 bases and J 4 bases; nucleotides not matched to a gene: 6. The CDR3 has 17 amino acids. Using immunoSEQ multiplex PCR, the repertoire was profiled, and TCRdb retains in-frame clones only, with some absent. In the table there are 120,000 to 150,000 clones, 75% to 90% of which are singletons. The receptor comes from a man aged 50 to 60 who had recovered from COVID-19. Sequenced material: peripheral blood. The chain has TRBV7-3 and TRBJ2-2; 9 nucleotides match TRBD1. The CDR3 here is CASSLTLGQGVTGELFF. CDR3 DNA: TGTGCCAGCAGCTTAACGTTGGGACAGGGCGTCACCGGGGAGCTGTTTTTT.